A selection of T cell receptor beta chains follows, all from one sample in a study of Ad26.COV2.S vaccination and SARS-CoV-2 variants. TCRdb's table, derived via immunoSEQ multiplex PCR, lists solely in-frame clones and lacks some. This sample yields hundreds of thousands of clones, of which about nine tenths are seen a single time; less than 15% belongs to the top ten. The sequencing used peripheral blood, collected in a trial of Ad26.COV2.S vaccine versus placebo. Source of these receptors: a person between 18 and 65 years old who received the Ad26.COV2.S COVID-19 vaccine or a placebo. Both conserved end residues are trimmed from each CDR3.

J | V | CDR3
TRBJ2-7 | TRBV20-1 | SASPTGAYEQY
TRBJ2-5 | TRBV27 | ASSFGTGQETQY
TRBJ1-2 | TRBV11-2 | ASSYRGWYGYT
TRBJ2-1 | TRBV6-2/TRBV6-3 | ASSYLGLAAYNEQF
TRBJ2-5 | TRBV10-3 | AISGRAEETQY
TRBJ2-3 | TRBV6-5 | ASKGTVSSTDTQY
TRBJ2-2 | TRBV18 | ASSPLWTGGNTGELF
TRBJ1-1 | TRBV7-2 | ASSLATGQTEAF
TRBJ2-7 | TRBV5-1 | ASSIWTGLEQY
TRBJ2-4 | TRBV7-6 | ASSLEKWGIQY
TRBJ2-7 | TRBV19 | ASSPSLAGGGTYEQY
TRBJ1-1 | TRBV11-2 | ASSPTQGGTEAF
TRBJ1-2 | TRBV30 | ASDSSYGYT
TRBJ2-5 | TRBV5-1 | ASSLGLARRETQY
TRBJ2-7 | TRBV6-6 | ASSRSTPGQHEQY
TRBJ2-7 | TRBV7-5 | VRSSGGLARYEQY
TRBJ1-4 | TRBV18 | ASSPQRFREKLF
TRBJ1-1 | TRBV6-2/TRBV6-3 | ASSYIPTRNTEAF
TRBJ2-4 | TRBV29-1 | SVEDPGGRGIQY
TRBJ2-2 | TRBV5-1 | ASSFIAGVDTGELF